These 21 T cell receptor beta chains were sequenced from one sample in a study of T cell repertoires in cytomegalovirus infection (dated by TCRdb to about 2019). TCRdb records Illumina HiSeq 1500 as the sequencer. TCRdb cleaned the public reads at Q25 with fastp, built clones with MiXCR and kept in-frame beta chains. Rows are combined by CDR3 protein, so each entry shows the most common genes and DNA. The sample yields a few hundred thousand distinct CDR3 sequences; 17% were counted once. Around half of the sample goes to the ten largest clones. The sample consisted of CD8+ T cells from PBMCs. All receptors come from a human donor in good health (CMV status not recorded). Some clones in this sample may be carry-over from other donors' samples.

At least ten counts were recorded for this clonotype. The CDR3 DNA sequence: TGTGCCAGCAGCTTATGGGGCGGGGACACAGATACGCAGTATTTT. It encodes CASSLWGGDTDTQYF. The chain employs TRBV7-2 and TRBJ2-3; TRBD2 is a possible D gene (6 bases). Germline loops: CDR1 SGHTA, CDR2 FQGNSA. CDR3 length: 15 residues. Trimming took off 2 bases at V and 2 bases at J, with 11 bases between the two ends.

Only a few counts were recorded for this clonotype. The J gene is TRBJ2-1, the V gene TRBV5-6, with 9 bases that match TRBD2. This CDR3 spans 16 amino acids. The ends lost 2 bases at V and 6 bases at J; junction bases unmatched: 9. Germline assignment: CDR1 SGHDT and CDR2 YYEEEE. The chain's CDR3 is CASSFGSGGFPNEQFF. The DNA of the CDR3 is TGTGCCAGCAGCTTCGGGAGCGGGGGGTTTCCCAATGAGCAGTTCTTC.

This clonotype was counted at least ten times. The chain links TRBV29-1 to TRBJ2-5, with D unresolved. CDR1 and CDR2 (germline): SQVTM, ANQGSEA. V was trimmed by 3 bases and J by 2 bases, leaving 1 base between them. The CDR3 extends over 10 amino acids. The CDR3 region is CSVDQETQYF. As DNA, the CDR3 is TGCAGCGTTGATCAAGAGACCCAGTACTTC.

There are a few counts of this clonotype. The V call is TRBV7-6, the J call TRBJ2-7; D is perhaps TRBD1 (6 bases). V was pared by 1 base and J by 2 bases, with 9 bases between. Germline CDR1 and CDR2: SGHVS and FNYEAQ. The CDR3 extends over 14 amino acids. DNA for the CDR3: TGTGCCAGCAGCTTAGGGGGGCTCGCCTACGAGCAGTACTTC. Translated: CASSLGGLAYEQYF.

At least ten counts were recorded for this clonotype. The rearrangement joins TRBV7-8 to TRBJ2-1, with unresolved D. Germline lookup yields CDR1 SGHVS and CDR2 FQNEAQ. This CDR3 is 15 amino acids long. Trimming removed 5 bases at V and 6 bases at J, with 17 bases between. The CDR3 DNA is TGTGCCAGCAGCGACTTGACCCGAATATCCAATGAGCAGTTCTTC. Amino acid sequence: CASSDLTRISNEQFF.

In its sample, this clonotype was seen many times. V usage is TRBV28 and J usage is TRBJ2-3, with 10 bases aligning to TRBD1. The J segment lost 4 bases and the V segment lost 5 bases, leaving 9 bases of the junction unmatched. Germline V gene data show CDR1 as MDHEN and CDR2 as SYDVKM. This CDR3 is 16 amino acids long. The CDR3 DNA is TGTGCCAGCAGTGAAGTCGGGACAGGGGTGGCAGATACGCAGTATTTT. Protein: CASSEVGTGVADTQYF.

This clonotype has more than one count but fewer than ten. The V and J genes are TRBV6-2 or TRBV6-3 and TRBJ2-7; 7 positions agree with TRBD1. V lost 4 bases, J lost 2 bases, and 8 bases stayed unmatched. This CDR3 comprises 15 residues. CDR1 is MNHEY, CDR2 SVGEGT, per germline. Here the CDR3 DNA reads TGTGCCAGCAGTTCCATAATGACAGGGACCTACGAGCAGTACTTC. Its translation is CASSSIMTGTYEQYF.

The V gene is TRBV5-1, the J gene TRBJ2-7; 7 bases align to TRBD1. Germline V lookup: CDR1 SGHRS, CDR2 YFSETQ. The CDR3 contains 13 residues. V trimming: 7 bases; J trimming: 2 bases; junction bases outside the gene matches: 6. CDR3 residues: CASGRDRTYEQYF. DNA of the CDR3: TGCGCCAGCGGCCGGGACAGAACCTACGAGCAGTACTTC.

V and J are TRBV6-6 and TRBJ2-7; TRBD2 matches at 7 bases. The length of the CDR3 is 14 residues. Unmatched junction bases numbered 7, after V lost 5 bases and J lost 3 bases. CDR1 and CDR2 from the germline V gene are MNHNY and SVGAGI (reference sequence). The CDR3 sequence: CASSTRPGGYEQYF. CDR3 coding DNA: TGTGCCAGCAGTACACGACCGGGGGGCTACGAGCAGTACTTC.

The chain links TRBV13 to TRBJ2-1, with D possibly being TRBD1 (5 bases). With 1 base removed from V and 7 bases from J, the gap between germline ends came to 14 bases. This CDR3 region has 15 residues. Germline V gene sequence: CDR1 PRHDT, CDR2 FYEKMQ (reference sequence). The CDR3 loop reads CASSLEAGRLNEQFF. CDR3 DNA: TGTGCCAGCAGCTTAGAAGCAGGGCGACTGAATGAGCAGTTCTTC.

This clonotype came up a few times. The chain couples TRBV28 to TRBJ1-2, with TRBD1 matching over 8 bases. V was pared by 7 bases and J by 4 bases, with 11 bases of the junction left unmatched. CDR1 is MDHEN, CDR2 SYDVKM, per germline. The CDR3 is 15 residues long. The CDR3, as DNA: TGTGCCAGCACCCTCTACCGGACAGGGTCCTATGGCTACACCTTC. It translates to CASTLYRTGSYGYTF.

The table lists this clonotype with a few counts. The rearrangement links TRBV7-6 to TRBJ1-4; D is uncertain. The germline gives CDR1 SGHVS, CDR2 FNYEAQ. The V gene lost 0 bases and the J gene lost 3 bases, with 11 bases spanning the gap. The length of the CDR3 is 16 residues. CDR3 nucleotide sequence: TGTGCCAGCAGCTTAGCCAACAGACTATCTAATGAAAAACTGTTTTTT. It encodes CASSLANRLSNEKLFF.

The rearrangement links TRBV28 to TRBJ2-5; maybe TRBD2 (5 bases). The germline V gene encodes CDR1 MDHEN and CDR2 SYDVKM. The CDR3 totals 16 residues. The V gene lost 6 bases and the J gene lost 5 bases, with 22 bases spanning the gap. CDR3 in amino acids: CASSATPESGIETQYF. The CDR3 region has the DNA TGTGCCAGCAGCGCGACGCCCGAGTCGGGGATCGAGACCCAGTACTTC.

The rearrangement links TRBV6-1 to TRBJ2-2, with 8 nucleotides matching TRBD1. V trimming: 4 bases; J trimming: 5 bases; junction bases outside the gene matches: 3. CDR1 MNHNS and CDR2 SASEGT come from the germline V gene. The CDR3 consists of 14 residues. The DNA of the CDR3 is TGTGCCAGCAGTGGACAGGGGAGAACCGGGGAGCTGTTTTTT. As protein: CASSGQGRTGELFF.

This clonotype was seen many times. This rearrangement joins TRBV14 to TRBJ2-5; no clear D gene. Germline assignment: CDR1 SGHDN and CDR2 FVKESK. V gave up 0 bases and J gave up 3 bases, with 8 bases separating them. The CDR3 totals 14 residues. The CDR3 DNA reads TGTGCCAGCAGCCAAGAAGGCGGAGAAGAGACCCAGTACTTC. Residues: CASSQEGGEETQYF.

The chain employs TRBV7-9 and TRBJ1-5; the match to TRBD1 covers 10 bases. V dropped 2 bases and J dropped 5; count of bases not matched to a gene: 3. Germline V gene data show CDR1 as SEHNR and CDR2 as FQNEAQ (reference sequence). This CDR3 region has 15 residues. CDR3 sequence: CASSLLGTGDQPQHF. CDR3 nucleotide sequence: TGTGCCAGCAGCTTATTGGGGACAGGGGATCAGCCCCAGCATTTT.

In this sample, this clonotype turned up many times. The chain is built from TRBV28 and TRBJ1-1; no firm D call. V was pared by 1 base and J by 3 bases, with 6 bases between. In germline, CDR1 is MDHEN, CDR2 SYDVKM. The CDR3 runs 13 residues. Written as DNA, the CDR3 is TGTGCCAGCAGTTTATCGGGTGACACTGAAGCTTTCTTT. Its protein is CASSLSGDTEAFF.

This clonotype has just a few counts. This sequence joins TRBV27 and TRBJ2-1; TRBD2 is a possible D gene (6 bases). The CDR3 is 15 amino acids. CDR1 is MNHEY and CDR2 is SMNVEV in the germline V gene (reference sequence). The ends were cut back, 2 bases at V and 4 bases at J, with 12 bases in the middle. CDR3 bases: TGTGCCAGCAGTTTAATTGCTAGCGTTTACAATGAGCAGTTCTTC. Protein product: CASSLIASVYNEQFF.

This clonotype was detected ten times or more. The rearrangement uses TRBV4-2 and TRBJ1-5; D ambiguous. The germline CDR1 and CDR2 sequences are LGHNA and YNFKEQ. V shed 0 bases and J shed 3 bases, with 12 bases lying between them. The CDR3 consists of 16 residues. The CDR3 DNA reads TGTGCCAGCAGCCAAGAACTCGGCAGTCTCAATCAGCCCCAGCATTTT. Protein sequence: CASSQELGSLNQPQHF.

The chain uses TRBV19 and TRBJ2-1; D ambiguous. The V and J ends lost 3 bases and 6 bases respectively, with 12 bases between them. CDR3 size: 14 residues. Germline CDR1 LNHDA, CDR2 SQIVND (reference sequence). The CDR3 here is CASSIQFLSNEQFF. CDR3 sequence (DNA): TGTGCCAGTAGTATTCAGTTCCTGTCCAATGAGCAGTTCTTC.

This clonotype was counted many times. The CDR3 DNA reads TGTGCCACCGGGCCGGGACTAGGTAATGAGCAGTTCTTC. Protein product: CATGPGLGNEQFF. This sequence joins TRBV24-1 and TRBJ2-1, with 8 positions matching TRBD2. This CDR3 comprises 13 residues. The V gene end was trimmed by 9 bases and the J gene end by 7 bases; junction bases not matched to a gene: 7. Germline assignment: CDR1 KGHDR and CDR2 SFDVKD.